The 18 T cell receptor beta chains in this list originate from one sample, sequenced in a study of graft-versus-host responses after intestinal transplantation. The repertoire was sequenced with immunoSEQ multiplex PCR; TCRdb's copy has only in-frame clones and lacks some. This table holds over 65,000 clones, 92% found once. The source material was PBMCs, sampled 98 days after intestinal transplantation. All receptors come from a human patient who received an intestinal transplant, so some T cells may come from the graft donor.

The gene calls are TRBV28 and TRBJ2-1; TRBD2 matches at 14 bases. The junction had 14 bases not matched to a gene; V was cut back by 5 bases and J by 8 bases. CDR3 length: 18 residues. CDR1 and CDR2 from the germline V gene are MDHEN and SYDVKM. As DNA, the CDR3 is TGTGCCAGCAGTCTTGACAGGTGGGGGACTAGCGGGAGTTATGAGCAGTTCTTC. Translation gives CASSLDRWGTSGSYEQFF.

The V and J genes are TRBV6-6 and TRBJ2-3, with D hard to call. Trimming shortened V by 2 bases and J by 0 bases, and 6 bases separated the two germline ends. CDR1 is MNHNY and CDR2 is SVGAGI in the germline V gene (reference sequence). The CDR3 has 14 residues. CDR3 in amino acids: CASSYQASTDTQYF. The CDR3, as DNA: TGTGCCAGCAGTTACCAGGCCAGCACAGATACGCAGTATTTT.

The chain uses TRBV7-9 and TRBJ2-7; 12 bases map to TRBD2. V lost 0 bases and J lost 2; bases outside the gene matches: 5. The CDR3 runs 17 residues. CDR1 SEHNR and CDR2 FQNEAQ come from the germline V gene (reference sequence). As DNA, the CDR3 is TGTGCCAGCAGCTTAGCGACTAGCGGGAGTTATACCTACGAGCAGTACTTC. Its protein is CASSLATSGSYTYEQYF.

This clone was counted once. The chain carries TRBV2 and TRBJ2-1, with 11 bases identical to TRBD2. Per germline, CDR1 SNHLY and CDR2 FYNNEI. V lost 1 base to trimming and J lost 7 bases; unmatched junction nucleotides: 3. CDR3 length: 15 amino acids. Written as DNA, the CDR3 is TGTGCCAGCAGTGAAGTACTAGCGGGAGTTAATGAGCAGTTCTTC. Its translation is CASSEVLAGVNEQFF.

The rearrangement uses TRBV5-1 and TRBJ2-1; D assignment may be TRBD1 or TRBD2 (5 bases each). Germline lookup yields CDR1 SGHRS and CDR2 YFSETQ. This CDR3 contains 12 residues. Trimming took off 5 bases at V and 6 bases at J, with 9 bases between the two ends. The CDR3 protein is CASRSGGNEQFF. The CDR3, as DNA: TGCGCCAGCAGGTCTGGGGGCAATGAGCAGTTCTTC.

The chain is built from TRBV7-3 and TRBJ2-1; possible D gene TRBD1, 5 bases. The CDR3 spans 16 residues. Looked up from germline, CDR1 is SGHTA and CDR2 is FQGTGA. V was shortened by 2 bases and J by 0 bases, with 11 bases between the two germline ends. Here the CDR3 reads CASSLQGDSSYNEQFF. The CDR3 DNA reads TGTGCCAGCAGCTTACAGGGCGATAGCTCCTACAATGAGCAGTTCTTC.

Note on this clone: One end of the junction is discordant with germline, which a read error may explain. V usage is TRBV29-1 and J usage is TRBJ2-1; 10 bases are a match to TRBD2. The CDR3 runs 12 residues. From germline, CDR1 is SQVTM and CDR2 ANQGSEA. The CDR3 DNA sequence: TGCAGCGTTTTACTAGCGGGGATCGTTGTGCTCTTC. Translation gives CSVLLAGIVVLF.

V and J are TRBV25-1 and TRBJ2-5, with D perhaps TRBD2 (5 bases). This CDR3 is 15 amino acids long. Germline assignment: CDR1 MGHDK and CDR2 SYGVNS. Trimming shortened V by 5 bases and J by 5 bases, and 18 bases separated the two germline ends. As DNA, the CDR3 is TGTGCCAGCAGTCAAACGCTTCGGGGAAGGGAGACCCAGTACTTC. Its protein is CASSQTLRGRETQYF.

The chain combines TRBV6-1 with TRBJ2-7; D is unresolved. The CDR3 runs 10 residues. The germline V gene encodes CDR1 MNHNS and CDR2 SASEGT. The germline V and J ends were trimmed by 9 bases and 6 bases, with 9 bases remaining between them. The CDR3 coding sequence is TGTGCCAGTAGGTCAGGCGAGCAGTACTTC. This codes for CASRSGEQYF.

J is TRBJ2-5 and V is TRBV5-1; 16 bases are shared with TRBD2. Unmatched junction bases numbered 8, after V lost 4 bases and J lost 5 bases. The CDR3 loop spans 17 amino acids. CDR1 is SGHRS and CDR2 is YFSETQ in the germline V gene. CDR3 amino acids: CASSPGTSGGAGETQYF. The CDR3 nucleotides read TGCGCCAGCAGCCCTGGGACTAGCGGGGGGGCCGGGGAGACCCAGTACTTC.

This clone has just one count. The V and J genes are TRBV27 and TRBJ2-7, with 7 bases aligning to TRBD1. In germline, CDR1 is MNHEY, CDR2 SMNVEV (reference sequence). Trimming at V came to 2 bases and at J to 2 bases, leaving 6 bases not matched to a gene. This CDR3 comprises 15 residues. CDR3: CASSLSGTETYEQYF. The CDR3 nucleotides are TGTGCCAGCAGTTTAAGTGGGACAGAAACCTACGAGCAGTACTTC.

This clone was found a few times. The chain is built from TRBV2 and TRBJ2-1; no clear D gene. Per germline, CDR1 SNHLY and CDR2 FYNNEI. There are 13 residues in the CDR3. V dropped 3 bases and J dropped 6 bases, with 9 bases sitting between them. Written as DNA, the CDR3 is TGTGCCAGCAGTGAGACTGTGCTCAATGAGCAGTTCTTC. The encoded protein is CASSETVLNEQFF.

The gene calls are TRBV5-1 and TRBJ2-5, with D unresolved. Germline V gene data show CDR1 as SGHRS and CDR2 as YFSETQ. With 1 base removed from V and 3 bases from J, the gap between germline ends came to 4 bases. The CDR3 totals 12 residues. CDR3 loop: CASSLREETQYF. As DNA, the CDR3 is TGCGCCAGCAGCTTGAGAGAAGAGACCCAGTACTTC.

This clone has only one observation. The chain has TRBV7-3 and TRBJ2-7; D is possibly TRBD1 or TRBD2 (5 bases each). The CDR3 is 14 residues long. The ends were cut back, 4 bases at V and 6 bases at J, with 16 bases in the middle. CDR1 SGHTA and CDR2 FQGTGA come from the germline V gene. The CDR3: CASSSSGPRSEQYF. For the CDR3, the DNA is TGTGCCAGCAGCTCCTCGGGACCCAGGTCCGAGCAGTACTTC.

The chain links TRBV5-4 to TRBJ2-3, with TRBD2 identical over 9 bases. CDR3 length equals 15 residues. CDR1 is SGHNT, CDR2 YYREEE, per germline (reference sequence). The J segment lost 3 bases and the V segment lost 5 bases, leaving 7 bases of the junction unmatched. CDR3 nucleotides: TGTGCCAGCAGAGCTAGCGGGGTTCTTACAGATACGCAGTATTTT. Translated, it gives CASRASGVLTDTQYF.

The chain combines TRBV5-4 with TRBJ2-3, with TRBD2 identical over 7 bases. The CDR3 extends over 15 amino acids. The junction had 8 bases not matched to a gene; V was cut back by 3 bases and J by 4 bases. Per the germline V gene, CDR1 is SGHNT and CDR2 is YYREEE (reference sequence). CDR3 in DNA: TGTGCCAGCAGCTCGGCGGGGAGGGGTGCAGATACGCAGTATTTT. It is translated as CASSSAGRGADTQYF.

The rearrangement links TRBV2 to TRBJ2-3; D call uncertain. Per germline, CDR1 SNHLY and CDR2 FYNNEI. The CDR3 extends over 15 amino acids. The V end was cut by 2 bases, the J end by 2 bases, with 11 bases between. This chain's CDR3 is CASSEHPGSTDTQYF. CDR3 coding DNA: TGTGCCAGCAGTGAACACCCGGGCTCCACAGATACGCAGTATTTT.

The genes are TRBV11-3 and TRBJ2-1; D perhaps matches TRBD1 (5 bases). Per germline, CDR1 SGHNT and CDR2 YENEEA. V was trimmed by 5 bases and J by 10 bases, leaving 12 bases between them. This CDR3 has 12 residues. This chain's CDR3 is CASSLPWTEQFF. In DNA form, the CDR3 reads TGTGCCAGCAGCCTCCCCTGGACAGAGCAGTTCTTC.